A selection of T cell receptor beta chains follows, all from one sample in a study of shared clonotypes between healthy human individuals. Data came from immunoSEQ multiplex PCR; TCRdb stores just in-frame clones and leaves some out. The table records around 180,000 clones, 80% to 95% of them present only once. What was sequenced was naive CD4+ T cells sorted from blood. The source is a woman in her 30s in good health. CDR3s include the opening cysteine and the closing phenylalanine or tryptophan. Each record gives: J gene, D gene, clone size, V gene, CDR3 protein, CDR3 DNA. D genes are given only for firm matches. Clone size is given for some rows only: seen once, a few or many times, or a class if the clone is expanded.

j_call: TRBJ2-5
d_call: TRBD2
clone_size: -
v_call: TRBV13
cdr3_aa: CASSILAGDQETQYF
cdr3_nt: TGTGCCAGCAGCATACTAGCGGGAGACCAAGAGACCCAGTACTTC

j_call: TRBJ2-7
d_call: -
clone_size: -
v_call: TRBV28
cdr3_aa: CASSPGTGPYEQYF
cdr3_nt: TGTGCCAGCAGCCCTGGGACTGGGCCCTACGAGCAGTACTTC

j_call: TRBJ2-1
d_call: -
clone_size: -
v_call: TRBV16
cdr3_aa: CASRRVESYNEQFF
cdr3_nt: TGTGCCAGCAGGAGGGTCGAGTCCTACAATGAGCAGTTCTTC

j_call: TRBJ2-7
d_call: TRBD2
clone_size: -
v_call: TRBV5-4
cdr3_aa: CASSSAGLGPYEQYF
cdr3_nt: TGTGCCAGCAGCTCCGCTGGACTAGGACCCTACGAGCAGTACTTC

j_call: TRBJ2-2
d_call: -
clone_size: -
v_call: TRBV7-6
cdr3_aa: CASSPRTQTGELFF
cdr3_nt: TGTGCCAGCAGCCCCCGGACACAAACCGGGGAGCTGTTTTTT

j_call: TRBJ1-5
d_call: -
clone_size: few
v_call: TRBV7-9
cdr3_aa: CASSLGNSNQPQHF
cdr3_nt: TGTGCCAGCAGCTTAGGGAACAGCAATCAGCCCCAGCATTTT

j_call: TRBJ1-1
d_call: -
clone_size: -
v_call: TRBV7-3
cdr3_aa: CASSLNWGSTEAFF
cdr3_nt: TGTGCCAGCAGCCTTAATTGGGGGAGTACTGAAGCTTTCTTT

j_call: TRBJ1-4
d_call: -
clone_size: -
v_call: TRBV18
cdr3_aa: CASSPLGSGDGQGGRSTNEKLFF
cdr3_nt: TGTGCCAGCTCACCGCTAGGTTCAGGGGACGGACAAGGTGGGCGCTCAACTAATGAAAAACTGTTTTTT

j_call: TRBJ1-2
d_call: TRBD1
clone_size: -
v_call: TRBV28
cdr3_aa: CASSSPTGSNYGYTF
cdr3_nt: TGTGCCAGCAGTTCGCCGACAGGGTCTAACTATGGCTACACCTTC

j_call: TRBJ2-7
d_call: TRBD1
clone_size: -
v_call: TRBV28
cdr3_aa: CASRSGTGAGLGEQYF
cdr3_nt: TGTGCCAGCAGATCCGGGACAGGGGCCGGCCTAGGCGAGCAGTACTTC

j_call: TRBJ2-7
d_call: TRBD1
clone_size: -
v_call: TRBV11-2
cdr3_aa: CASSLVGGGTGSSYEQYF
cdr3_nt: TGTGCCAGCAGCCTTGTAGGGGGAGGGACAGGGAGCTCCTACGAGCAGTACTTC

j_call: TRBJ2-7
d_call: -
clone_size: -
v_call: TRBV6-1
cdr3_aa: CASTPESSYEQYF
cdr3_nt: TGTGCCAGCACCCCCGAAAGCTCCTACGAGCAGTACTTC

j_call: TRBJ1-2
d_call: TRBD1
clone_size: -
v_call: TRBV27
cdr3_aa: CASSLSGQGRRYTF
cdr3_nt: TGTGCCAGCAGTTTATCGGGACAGGGTAGGCGCTACACCTTC

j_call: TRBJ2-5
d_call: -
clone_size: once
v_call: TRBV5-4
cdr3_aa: CASSIVQETQYF
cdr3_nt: TGTGCCAGCAGCATCGTACAAGAGACCCAGTACTTC

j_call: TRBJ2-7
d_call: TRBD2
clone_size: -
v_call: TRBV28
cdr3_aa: CATGYAGLAGVGSDEQYF
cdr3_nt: TGTGCCACCGGGTATGCGGGACTAGCGGGAGTAGGCTCGGACGAGCAGTACTTC

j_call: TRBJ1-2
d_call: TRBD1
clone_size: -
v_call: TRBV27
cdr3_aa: CASSLSKGAYGYTF
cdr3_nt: TGTGCCAGCAGTTTGTCAAAGGGGGCCTATGGCTACACCTTC

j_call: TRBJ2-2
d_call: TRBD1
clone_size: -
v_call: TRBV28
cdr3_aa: CASTQGQGAVTGELFF
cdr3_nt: TGTGCCAGCACCCAGGGACAGGGGGCGGTTACCGGGGAGCTGTTTTTT

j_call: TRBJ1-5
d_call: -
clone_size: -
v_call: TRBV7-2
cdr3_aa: CASSSRGSYNQPQHF
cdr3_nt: TGTGCCAGCAGCTCCAGGGGATCGTACAATCAGCCCCAGCATTTT

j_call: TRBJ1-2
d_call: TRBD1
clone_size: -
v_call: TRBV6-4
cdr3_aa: CASWIPLDRDYGYTF
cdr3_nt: TGTGCCAGCTGGATTCCCCTCGACAGGGACTATGGCTACACCTTC

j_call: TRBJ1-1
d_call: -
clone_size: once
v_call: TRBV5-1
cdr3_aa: CASSSLVNHAEAFF
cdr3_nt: TGCGCCAGCAGCTCCCTAGTTAATCACGCTGAAGCTTTCTTT

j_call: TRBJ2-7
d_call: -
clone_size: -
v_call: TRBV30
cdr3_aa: CAWSTMLTYEQYF
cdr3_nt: TGTGCCTGGAGTACGATGCTCACCTACGAGCAGTACTTC

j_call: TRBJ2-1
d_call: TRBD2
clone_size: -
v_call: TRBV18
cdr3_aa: CASSQREVYNEQFF
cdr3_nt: TGTGCCAGCTCCCAGCGGGAGGTTTACAATGAGCAGTTCTTC

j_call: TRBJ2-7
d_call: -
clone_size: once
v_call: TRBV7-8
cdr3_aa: CASSPPGVGYEQYF
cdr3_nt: TGTGCCAGCAGCCCGCCAGGGGTGGGATACGAGCAGTACTTC

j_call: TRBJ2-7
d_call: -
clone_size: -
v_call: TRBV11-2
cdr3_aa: CASSLLSGALSLEQYF
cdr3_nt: TGTGCCAGCAGCTTATTGTCGGGGGCCTTGTCCCTCGAGCAGTACTTC

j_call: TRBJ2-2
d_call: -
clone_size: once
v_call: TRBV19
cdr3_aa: CASQDSPNTGELFF
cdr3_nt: TGTGCCAGCCAGGACAGTCCGAACACCGGGGAGCTGTTTTTT

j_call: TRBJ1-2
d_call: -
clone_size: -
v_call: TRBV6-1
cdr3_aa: CASTQSPPEIYGYTF
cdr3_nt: TGTGCCAGCACCCAGAGTCCCCCAGAGATCTATGGCTACACCTTC

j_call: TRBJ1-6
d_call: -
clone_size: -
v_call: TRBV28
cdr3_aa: CASSSHNLNSPLHF
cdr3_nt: TGTGCCAGCAGTTCGCACAACCTAAATTCACCCCTCCACTTT

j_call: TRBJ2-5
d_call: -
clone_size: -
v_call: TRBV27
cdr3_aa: CASSAEGPETQYF
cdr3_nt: TGTGCCAGCAGTGCGGAGGGCCCGGAGACCCAGTACTTC

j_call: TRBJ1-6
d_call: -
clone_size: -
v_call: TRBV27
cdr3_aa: CASSGVYSPLHF
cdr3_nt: TGTGCCAGCAGTGGGGTTTACTCACCCCTCCACTTT

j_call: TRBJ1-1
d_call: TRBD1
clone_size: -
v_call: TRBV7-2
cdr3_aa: CASSSYRGGTEAFF
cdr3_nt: TGTGCCAGCAGCTCCTACAGGGGTGGAACTGAAGCTTTCTTT

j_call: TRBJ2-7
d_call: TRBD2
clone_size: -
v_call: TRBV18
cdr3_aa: CASSRTSTSYEQYF
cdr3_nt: TGTGCCAGCTCAAGGACTAGTACCTCCTACGAGCAGTACTTC

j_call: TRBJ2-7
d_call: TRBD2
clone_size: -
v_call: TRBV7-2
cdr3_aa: CASRLAGTYEQYF
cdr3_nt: TGTGCCAGCAGATTAGCGGGAACCTACGAGCAGTACTTC